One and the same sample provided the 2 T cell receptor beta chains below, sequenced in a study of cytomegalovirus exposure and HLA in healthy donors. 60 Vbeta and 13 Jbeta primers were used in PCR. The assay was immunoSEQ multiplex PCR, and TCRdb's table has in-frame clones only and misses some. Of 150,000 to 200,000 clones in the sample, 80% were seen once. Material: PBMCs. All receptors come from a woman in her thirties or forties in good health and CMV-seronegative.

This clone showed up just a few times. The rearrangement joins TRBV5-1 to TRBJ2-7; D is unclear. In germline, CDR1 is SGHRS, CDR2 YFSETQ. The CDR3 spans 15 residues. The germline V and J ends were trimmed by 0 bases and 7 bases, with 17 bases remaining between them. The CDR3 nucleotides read TGCGCCAGCAGCTTGGGACCCGGGTCTGGGCGGGAGCAGTACGTC. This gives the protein CASSLGPGSGREQYV.

This CDR3 reads CSVEQVAHEQYF. CDR3 sequence (DNA): TGCAGCGTTGAACAGGTCGCGCACGAGCAGTACTTC. This rearrangement joins TRBV29-1 to TRBJ2-7; the D is unclear. Germline V gives CDR1 SQVTM, CDR2 ANQGSEA. Trimming cost V 2 bases and J 5 bases, with 10 bases left between them. The CDR3 contains 12 residues.